Below, 28 T cell receptor beta chains from the same sample are listed, as sequenced in a study of shared clonotypes between healthy human individuals. Produced via immunoSEQ multiplex PCR; TCRdb's table is partial and in-frame only. The sample holds about 2.4 million clones; approximately 90% are singletons and the top ten take over 0.12%. The sequenced material came from naive CD4+ T cells sorted from blood. The subset is: CD45RA+ positively selected. These receptors all stem from a man between 18 and 35 years old in good health.

To note about this clone: This specimen includes other DNA sequences encoding the same CDR3. The chain uses TRBV5-1 and TRBJ2-3, with a possible D match to TRBD1 (6 bases). Trimming left V 3 bases short and J 4 bases short, with 9 bases between. The CDR3 contains 13 residues. Germline lookup yields CDR1 SGHRS and CDR2 YFSETQ. DNA for the CDR3: TGCGCCAGCAGCTCTGGGGGCGCAGATACGCAGTATTTT. This translates into CASSSGGADTQYF.

This clone is a singleton in its sample. The V gene is TRBV7-8, the J gene TRBJ2-2; D ambiguous. Germline V lookup: CDR1 SGHVS, CDR2 FQNEAQ. The CDR3 has 12 residues. V dropped 5 bases and J dropped 3 bases, with 4 bases sitting between them. The chain's CDR3 is CASSTDTGELFF. CDR3 nucleotides: TGTGCCAGCAGCACCGACACCGGGGAGCTGTTTTTT.

V usage is TRBV7-3 and J usage is TRBJ2-1, with D possibly matching TRBD2 (5 bases). The ends were cut back, 5 bases at V and 0 bases at J, with 14 bases in the middle. Germline values: CDR1 SGHTA, CDR2 FQGTGA. This CDR3 region has 16 residues. CDR3: CASSPRAGSSYNEQFF. CDR3 bases: TGTGCCAGCAGCCCCCGGGCGGGTAGCTCCTACAATGAGCAGTTCTTC.

This clone showed up just a few times. V gene TRBV11-1 combines with J gene TRBJ1-2; D perhaps matches TRBD1 (6 bases). CDR1 and CDR2 (germline): SGHAT, FQDESV (reference sequence). Trimming removed 2 bases from V and 2 bases from J, with 9 bases in between. The CDR3 has 14 amino acids. The CDR3 bases are TGTGCCAGCAGCTTACGGGGGGCAAACTATGGCTACACCTTC. Encoded protein: CASSLRGANYGYTF.

This clone was counted a single time. The CDR3 sequence is CARSLNPRQGDNSPLHF. For the CDR3, the DNA is TGTGCCAGAAGCTTAAATCCTCGCCAGGGCGATAATTCACCCCTCCACTTT. The chain carries TRBV7-5 and TRBJ1-6; TRBD1 reflects the table's D call only, with no check against the DNA. TRBV7-5 is a recognized pseudogene. This CDR3 is 17 amino acids long.

V and J are TRBV19 and TRBJ2-3; perhaps TRBD2 as D (6 bases). Looked up from germline, CDR1 is LNHDA and CDR2 is SQIVND (reference sequence). This CDR3 is built from 15 residues. Trimming shortened V by 6 bases and J by 1 base, and 14 bases separated the two germline ends. This chain's CDR3 is CASRVSGTRTDTQYF. In DNA, the CDR3 is TGTGCCAGTAGGGTTAGCGGAACCCGCACAGATACGCAGTATTTT.

As regards this clone: The sample has other DNA sequences that encode this CDR3 too. The V call is TRBV6-5, the J call TRBJ2-7; 8 bases are a match to TRBD1. The CDR3 extends over 12 amino acids. After removal of 5 bases from V and 5 bases from J, the junction contained 2 bases not matched to a gene. Germline CDR1 MNHEY, CDR2 SVGAGI. Here the CDR3 reads CASSRQGNEQYF. CDR3 in DNA: TGTGCCAGCAGTCGACAGGGGAACGAGCAGTACTTC.

The V call is TRBV5-1, the J call TRBJ1-1, with a weak D call TRBD1 (6 bases). Germline CDR1 SGHRS, CDR2 YFSETQ. Trimming cost V 4 bases and J 1 base, with 11 bases left between them. The length of the CDR3 is 14 residues. The CDR3 sequence: CASSEPGQNTEAFF. DNA of the CDR3: TGCGCCAGCAGCGAACCGGGACAGAACACTGAAGCTTTCTTT.

This rearrangement joins TRBV20-1 to TRBJ1-4, with unresolved D. Germline V gene data show CDR1 as DFQATT and CDR2 as SNEGSKA (reference sequence). V was cut by 6 bases and J by 8 bases, with 10 bases left in between. This CDR3 has 11 amino acids. CDR3 bases: TGCAGTGCCTCCGACGGAGAAAAACTGTTTTTT. Its translation is CSASDGEKLFF.

With respect to this clone: Within the sample, other DNA sequences also encode this same CDR3. This sequence joins TRBV5-1 and TRBJ2-5; D is unclear. Trimming cost V 0 bases and J 5 bases, with 8 bases left between them. The V gene's germline CDR1 is SGHRS and CDR2 YFSETQ. The CDR3 spans 13 residues. The CDR3 coding sequence is TGCGCCAGCAGCTTGGGGCCCAGCGAGACCCAGTACTTC. It is translated as CASSLGPSETQYF. The variable domain in full, completed from reference TRBV5-1 and TRBJ2-5, reads KAGVTQTPRYLIKTRGQQVTLSCSPISGHRSVSWYQQTPGQGLQFLFEYFSETQRNKGNFPGRFSGRQFSNSRSEMNVSTLELGDSALYLCASSLGPSETQYFGPGTRLLVL.

J is TRBJ2-1 and V is TRBV9, with 14 positions matching TRBD2. J was trimmed by 7 bases and V by 3 bases; bases with no gene match: 9. This CDR3 region has 17 residues. Germline V lookup: CDR1 SGDLS, CDR2 YYNGEE. The DNA of the CDR3 is TGTGCCAGCAGCGAGGCGACTAGCGGGGGGGCCAGGAATGAGCAGTTCTTC. Its translation: CASSEATSGGARNEQFF.

This clone was observed a single time. The rearrangement links TRBV6-6 to TRBJ2-7; 9 bases line up with TRBD1. The CDR3 extends over 14 amino acids. V shed 5 bases, J shed 6 bases, and the junction held 8 bases outside the gene matches. Germline CDR1 and CDR2: MNHNY and SVGAGI (reference sequence). CDR3 amino acids: CASSPGQGSIEQYF. CDR3 bases: TGTGCCAGCAGTCCGGGACAGGGCTCAATCGAGCAGTACTTC.

J is TRBJ1-1 and V is TRBV19, with D maybe TRBD1 (5 bases). In germline, CDR1 is LNHDA, CDR2 SQIVND (reference sequence). Between the trimmed V and J ends, which lost 6 bases and 14 bases, there was a span of 10 bases. The CDR3 totals 9 residues. DNA for the CDR3: TGTGCCAGTAGAAAGGGACGGTTCTTT. This gives the protein CASRKGRFF.

In regard to this clone: This specimen includes other DNA sequences encoding the same CDR3. The rearrangement joins TRBV30 to TRBJ2-5; D call uncertain. V was clipped by 2 bases and J by 5 bases, with 3 bases between them. This CDR3 is built from 10 residues. Germline assignment: CDR1 GTSNPN and CDR2 SVGIG (reference sequence). The CDR3 nucleotides read TGTGCCTGGAGTCAGGAGACCCAGTACTTC. Translated, it gives CAWSQETQYF.

J is TRBJ1-6 and V is TRBV6-6, with 10 bases identical to TRBD1. The V segment lost 6 bases and the J segment 10 bases; nucleotides outside the gene matches: 6. CDR1 MNHNY and CDR2 SVGAGI come from the germline V gene (reference sequence). The CDR3 sequence is 14 residues long. In nucleotides, the CDR3 is TGTGCCAGCAGGGAGACAGGGGGCTGGTCACCCCTCCACTTT. It translates to CASRETGGWSPLHF.

The V and J genes are TRBV19 and TRBJ1-6, with 7 nucleotides matching TRBD1. This CDR3 is built from 12 residues. Germline V gene sequence: CDR1 LNHDA, CDR2 SQIVND (reference sequence). Trimming took 7 bases from V and 9 from J; bases not matched to a gene: 3. In nucleotides, the CDR3 is TGTGCCAGTACCAACAGGGGTTCACCCCTCCACTTT. Protein: CASTNRGSPLHF.

In regard to this clone: Other DNA sequences of this sample code for an identical CDR3. The V and J genes are TRBV5-1 and TRBJ1-1; TRBD1 matches 7 bases. V lost 0 bases, J lost 5 bases, and 4 bases stayed unmatched. The CDR3 runs to 14 residues. Germline lookup yields CDR1 SGHRS and CDR2 YFSETQ. The DNA for the CDR3 is TGCGCCAGCAGCTTGGGACAGGGCAGTACTGAAGCTTTCTTT. Amino acids: CASSLGQGSTEAFF.

The rearrangement links TRBV28 to TRBJ2-7; weak D call: TRBD2 (7 bases). Germline CDR1 is MDHEN and CDR2 is SYDVKM. CDR3 length: 16 amino acids. V lost 4 bases and J 4 bases, leaving 20 bases between the germline ends. CDR3 amino acids: CASSYPPGRGDYEQYF. CDR3 in DNA: TGTGCCAGCAGTTACCCCCCGGGGAGGGGGGATTACGAGCAGTACTTC.

The chain has TRBV18 and TRBJ1-2, with D maybe TRBD1 (6 bases). Trimming stripped 3 bases from V and 0 bases from J, with 17 bases between. CDR1 is KGHSH, CDR2 LQKENI, per germline. CDR3 size: 17 residues. The CDR3 here is CASSPETGLLANYGYTF. CDR3 DNA: TGTGCCAGCTCACCGGAGACAGGTCTCCTAGCTAACTATGGCTACACCTTC.

The CDR3 spells CAGAKGQLSTDTQYF. The CDR3 DNA follows: TGCGCCGGTGCTAAGGGGCAGCTTAGCACAGATACGCAGTATTTT. V gene TRBV10-2 combines with J gene TRBJ2-3; a possible D gene is TRBD1 (5 bases). Germline lookup yields CDR1 WSHSY and CDR2 SAAADI. CDR3 length equals 15 residues. Trimming removed 11 bases at V and 0 bases at J, with 18 bases between.

The rearrangement links TRBV6-6 to TRBJ2-1; D gene unclear. Germline lookup yields CDR1 MNHNY and CDR2 SVGAGI (reference sequence). CDR3 size: 15 residues. Trimming pared 2 bases from V and 0 bases from J, leaving 8 bases between. Here the CDR3 DNA reads TGTGCCAGCAGTTACAACCCTAGCTCCTACAATGAGCAGTTCTTC. Translated, it gives CASSYNPSSYNEQFF.

The chain recombines TRBV7-2 with TRBJ2-7; D remains unclear. Germline CDR1 SGHTA, CDR2 FQGNSA. CDR3 length: 13 amino acids. Trimming cost V 2 bases and J 6 bases, with 11 bases left between them. DNA for the CDR3: TGTGCCAGCAGCTTATTCAATGGCGTCGAGCAGTACTTC. Translated: CASSLFNGVEQYF.

J is TRBJ1-5 and V is TRBV7-2; TRBD1 is a possible D gene (5 bases). Germline V gene lookup returns CDR1 SGHTA and CDR2 FQGNSA. There are 15 residues in the CDR3. Trimming stripped 3 bases from V and 2 bases from J, with 11 bases between. CDR3 DNA sequence: TGTGCCAGCAGCTTTTCGGGGGTCGGCAATCAGCCCCAGCATTTT. This translates into CASSFSGVGNQPQHF. Full variable domain (missing parts from reference TRBV7-2 and TRBJ1-5): GAGVSQSPSNKVTEKGKDVELRCDPISGHTALYWYRQSLGQGLEFLIYFQGNSAPDKSGLPSDRFSAERTGGSVSTLTIQRTQQEDSAVYLCASSFSGVGNQPQHFGDGTRLSIL.

The chain employs TRBV2 and TRBJ2-2; the D gene is possibly TRBD2 (6 bases). The ends were cut back, 5 bases at V and 0 bases at J, with 10 bases in the middle. This CDR3 comprises 15 residues. CDR1 and CDR2 (germline): SNHLY, FYNNEI. CDR3 amino acids: CASSPRGTNTGELFF. CDR3 DNA: TGTGCCAGCAGTCCGCGGGGAACGAACACCGGGGAGCTGTTTTTT.

The genes are TRBV6-6 and TRBJ2-2; a weak D match, TRBD2 (5 bases). There are 14 residues in the CDR3. With 5 bases removed from V and 2 bases from J, the gap between germline ends came to 9 bases. Germline CDR1 reads MNHNY; CDR2 reads SVGAGI (reference sequence). The CDR3 protein is CASSPGINTGELFF. DNA for the CDR3: TGTGCCAGCAGTCCCGGGATCAACACCGGGGAGCTGTTTTTT.

V is TRBV5-6 and J is TRBJ1-2, with D possibly matching TRBD1 (5 bases). CDR3 size: 17 residues. The germline gives CDR1 SGHDT, CDR2 YYEEEE. Trimming shortened V by 8 bases and J by 8 bases, and 31 bases separated the two germline ends. The CDR3 loop reads CASNSGFQGVLSSGYTF. Written as DNA, the CDR3 is TGTGCCAGTAACTCGGGGTTTCAGGGAGTGCTGAGCTCGGGCTACACCTTC.

In the case of this clone: This CDR3 is also generated by other DNA sequences in the sample. The chain joins TRBV18 to TRBJ2-7; 9 bases match TRBD2. This CDR3 has 13 amino acids. V shed 1 base, J shed 5 bases, and the junction held 0 bases outside the gene matches. The germline gives CDR1 KGHSH, CDR2 LQKENI. CDR3 residues: CASSPLAGDEQYF. As DNA, the CDR3 is TGTGCCAGCTCACCACTAGCGGGAGACGAGCAGTACTTC.

This rearrangement joins TRBV29-1 to TRBJ2-1; 13 nucleotides line up with TRBD2. The CDR3 is 14 amino acids. The trim removed 2 bases at V and 9 bases at J, leaving 4 bases unmatched. Germline CDR1 is SQVTM and CDR2 is ANQGSEA. The chain's CDR3 is CSVEPRLAGGEQFF. CDR3 bases: TGCAGCGTTGAACCCCGACTAGCGGGAGGTGAGCAGTTCTTC.